The 11 T cell receptor beta chains below were found in one sample sequenced in a study of CD4 T cells in relation to SARS-CoV-2 and coronaviruses. Libraries were prepared by immunoSEQ multiplex PCR; TCRdb keeps only in-frame clonotypes and omits some of them. The profile covers under 25,000 clones, with around 77% appearing a single time and 15% to 19% taken by the ten largest. Before the COVID-19 pandemic, during about 2010-2018, CD4+ T cells were taken from unexposed donors. The cells were cultured for 10 days before CD4+ T cells were isolated. These receptors have no known antigen. What was sequenced was CD4+ T cells from PBMCs, cultured in vitro. The receptors were gathered from a human donor in good health.

The chain links TRBV28 to TRBJ1-4, with D possibly matching TRBD1 (5 bases). CDR3 length: 19 residues. Trimming pared 6 bases from V and 6 bases from J, leaving 29 bases between. CDR1 MDHEN and CDR2 SYDVKM come from the germline V gene. The CDR3 is CASRDSGGFSHPYDEKLFF. DNA for the CDR3: TGTGCCAGCAGGGATTCTGGGGGTTTTAGTCATCCTTATGATGAAAAACTGTTTTTT.

This chain links TRBV21-1 with TRBJ1-4; the table calls TRBD1, which could not be checked here. TRBV21-1 constitutes a pseudogene. The CDR3 is 15 residues long. CDR3: CASSVGQGVAEKLFF. In nucleotides, the CDR3 is TGTGCCAGCAGCGTTGGACAGGGGGTGGCTGAAAAACTGTTTTTT.

The chain combines TRBV3-1 (or the pseudogene TRBV3-2) with TRBJ1-4; D unclear. Trimming shortened V by 1 base and J by 8 bases, and 11 bases separated the two germline ends. CDR3 length: 14 amino acids. Germline values: CDR1 LGHDT, CDR2 YNNKEL (reference sequence). The CDR3 spells CASSQGPAGEKLFF. The CDR3 nucleotides read TGTGCCAGCAGCCAAGGCCCGGCGGGAGAAAAACTGTTTTTT.

The rearrangement joins TRBV7-9 to TRBJ2-7, with D possibly being TRBD1 (6 bases). CDR1 and CDR2 from the germline V gene are SEHNR and FQNEAQ (reference sequence). CDR3 size: 12 residues. The germline V and J ends were trimmed by 4 bases and 7 bases, with 11 bases remaining between them. CDR3 sequence reads: CASSWDTQEQYF. Written as DNA, the CDR3 is TGTGCCAGCAGCTGGGACACCCAGGAGCAGTACTTC. Complete variable domain (other parts from reference TRBV7-9 and TRBJ2-7): DTGVSQNPRHKITKRGQNVTFRCDPISEHNRLYWYRQTLGQGPEFLTYFQNEAQLEKSRLLSDRFSAERPKGSFSTLEIQRTEQGDSAMYLCASSWDTQEQYFGPGTRLTVT.

The chain links TRBV19 to TRBJ2-5; 12 bases align to TRBD2. CDR1 and CDR2 (germline): LNHDA, SQIVND (reference sequence). This CDR3 is built from 17 residues. V shed 4 bases, J shed 4 bases, and the junction held 10 bases outside the gene matches. The CDR3 here is CASSTKGLAGSSETQYF. CDR3 DNA sequence: TGTGCCAGTAGTACCAAAGGACTAGCGGGATCGTCAGAGACCCAGTACTTC.

V usage is TRBV10-3 and J usage is TRBJ2-3; 9 nucleotides line up with TRBD1. Trimming took 7 bases from V and 2 from J; bases not matched to a gene: 7. The CDR3 consists of 15 residues. Germline V gives CDR1 ENHRY, CDR2 SYGVKD. CDR3 DNA sequence: TGTGCCATCAATCCCGGGACAGGGTACACAGATACGCAGTATTTT. Its protein is CAINPGTGYTDTQYF.

This chain joins TRBV6-5 and TRBJ2-5, with TRBD1 matching over 9 bases. V lost 2 bases, J lost 5 bases, and 3 bases stayed unmatched. Germline assignment: CDR1 MNHEY and CDR2 SVGAGI. CDR3 length: 14 residues. The CDR3 DNA reads TGTGCCAGCAGTTACGGACAGGGGAGGGAGACCCAGTACTTC. Its translation: CASSYGQGRETQYF.

The rearrangement uses TRBV3-1 (or the pseudogene TRBV3-2) and TRBJ1-2; possible D gene TRBD1, 5 bases. The ends were cut back, 4 bases at V and 8 bases at J, with 17 bases in the middle. The CDR3 has 14 residues. Germline CDR1 is LGHDT and CDR2 is YNNKEL (reference sequence). The CDR3 protein is CASSREQGVGGYTF. CDR3 bases: TGTGCCAGCAGCCGAGAGCAAGGGGTCGGAGGCTACACCTTC.

The chain uses TRBV5-1 and TRBJ1-6; 8 bases fit TRBD1. Germline V CDR1 and CDR2: SGHRS, YFSETQ. This CDR3 contains 13 residues. J was trimmed by 8 bases and V by 4 bases; bases with no gene match: 2. The CDR3 region has the DNA TGCGCCAGCAGCGTGGACAGGGATTCACCCCTCCACTTT. It encodes CASSVDRDSPLHF.

This clone was found a few times. This chain's CDR3 is CASSDRGYGYTF. For the CDR3, the DNA is TGTGCCAGCTCTGACAGGGGGTATGGCTACACCTTC. This chain connects TRBV18 to TRBJ1-2, with TRBD1 matching 9 bases. V was pared by 6 bases and J by 5 bases, with 1 base of the junction left unmatched. This CDR3 contains 12 residues. Germline V gene lookup returns CDR1 KGHSH and CDR2 LQKENI.

The chain combines TRBV30 with TRBJ1-5; 10 nucleotides align to TRBD1. Looked up from germline, CDR1 is GTSNPN and CDR2 is SVGIG (reference sequence). The V gene end was trimmed by 1 base and the J gene end by 4 bases; junction bases not matched to a gene: 10. This CDR3 is 17 amino acids long. CDR3: CAWSGERRDRGNQPQHF. CDR3 sequence (DNA): TGTGCCTGGAGTGGGGAGAGACGGGACAGGGGAAATCAGCCCCAGCATTTT.